Reported below is one T cell receptor beta chain. The sample comes from a study of radiotherapy plus CTLA-4 blockade in lung cancer. Libraries were prepared by immunoSEQ multiplex PCR; TCRdb keeps only in-frame clonotypes and omits some of them. Among approximately 94,000 clones listed, around 83% were seen once. Trimming took off 0 bases at V and 8 bases at J, with 14 bases between the two ends. In germline, CDR1 is SGHNT, CDR2 YYREEE (reference sequence). The CDR3 runs to 14 residues. V usage is TRBV5-4 and J usage is TRBJ1-2; TRBD1 might be the D (6 bases). Sequencing was performed on peripheral blood, taken from a patient treated with radiotherapy plus ipilimumab. The TCR sequence derives from a human donor with non-small cell lung cancer that progressed on radiotherapy plus ipilimumab. The CDR3 loop is CASSLAGAGLGYTF. The CDR3 DNA sequence: TGTGCCAGCAGCTTGGCGGGGGCAGGATTAGGCTACACCTTC.